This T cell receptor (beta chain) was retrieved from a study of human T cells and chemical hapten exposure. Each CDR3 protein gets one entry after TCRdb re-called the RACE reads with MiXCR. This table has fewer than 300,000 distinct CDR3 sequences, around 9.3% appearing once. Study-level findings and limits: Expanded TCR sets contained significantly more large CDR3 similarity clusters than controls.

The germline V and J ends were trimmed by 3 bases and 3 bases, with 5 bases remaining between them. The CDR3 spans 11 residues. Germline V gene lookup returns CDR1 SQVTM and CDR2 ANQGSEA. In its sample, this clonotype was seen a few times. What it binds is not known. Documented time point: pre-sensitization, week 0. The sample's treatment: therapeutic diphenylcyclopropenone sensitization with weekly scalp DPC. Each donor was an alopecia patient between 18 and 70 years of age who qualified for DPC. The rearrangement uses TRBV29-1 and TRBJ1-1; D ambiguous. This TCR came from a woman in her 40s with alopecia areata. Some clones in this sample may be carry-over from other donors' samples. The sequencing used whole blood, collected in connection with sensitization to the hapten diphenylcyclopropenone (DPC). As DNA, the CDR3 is TGCAGCGTTGATGGCTACACTGAAGCTTTCTTT. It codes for CSVDGYTEAFF.